This record covers a single T cell receptor (beta chain). Its antigen specificity is not known. Nothing much larger sits one base from this clone, and base qualities are not available. Libraries came from RT-PCR. Sequencing took place on a NextSeq 550. TCRdb redid the processing of the public reads, applying fastp at Q25 and MiXCR, and retained in-frame beta chains. Rows are unified per CDR3 protein, each entry keeping the most common DNA and genes. The sample table records tens of thousands of distinct CDR3 sequences; around 46% of these occur just once. The ten largest clones capture 50% to 75% of the sample. The data were obtained in a study of patients and donors after allogeneic stem cell transplantation (TCRdb year 2020). This receptor was identified in a human donor who was either an allogeneic HSCT recipient or a stem cell or donor lymphocyte infusion donor (not recorded which). It is not recorded whose cells these are; they may come from a transplant donor. Source material: blood, either unsorted or a sorted T cell fraction (not recorded which).

The CDR3 region reads CASSHSTGPNYGYTF. The nucleotides are TGCGCCAGCAGCCATTCCACAGGGCCGAACTATGGCTACACCTTC. The sequence joins TRBV4-3 to TRBJ1-2; D gene: possibly TRBD1, on 6 matching bases. CDR1 LGHNA and CDR2 YSLEER were looked up in the germline V gene. The CDR3 measures 15 amino acids from cysteine to phenylalanine. This entry keeps only the CDR3 DNA: 45 bases, framed from base 1. Cut back by 3 bases and 2 bases, the V and J ends lie 13 bases apart.